These T cell receptor beta chains were read from a single sample in a study of radiotherapy plus CTLA-4 blockade in lung cancer. Profiling relied on immunoSEQ multiplex PCR, and the TCRdb table lists in-frame clones only, not all of them. The sample lists 95,000 to 150,000 clones, 85% to 90% occurring once. Material: peripheral blood, obtained from a patient treated with radiotherapy plus ipilimumab. Receptor source: a human donor with non-small cell lung cancer that progressed on radiotherapy plus ipilimumab. CDR3s include the opening cysteine and the closing phenylalanine or tryptophan. A D gene is named only where the DNA matches it firmly. Clone size appears in some rows only: once, few, many, or a class for an expanded clone.

J gene: TRBJ2-7
V gene: TRBV7-8
D gene: NA
clone size: NA
CDR3 DNA: TGTGCCAGCAGCCTCTTTGTGGAGACACCACAGGGAGAGCAGTACTTC
CDR3 protein: CASSLFVETPQGEQYF

J gene: TRBJ2-5
V gene: TRBV7-2
D gene: NA
clone size: NA
CDR3 DNA: TGTGCCAGCAGCTTAGCACGGAGCGAGACCCAGTACTTC
CDR3 protein: CASSLARSETQYF

J gene: TRBJ2-3
V gene: TRBV7-6
D gene: TRBD2
clone size: NA
CDR3 DNA: TGTGCCAGCAGCTTAGGTGGCGGGAGGGCCGGTACAGATACGCAGTATTTT
CDR3 protein: CASSLGGGRAGTDTQYF

J gene: TRBJ1-5
V gene: TRBV5-6
D gene: NA
clone size: NA
CDR3 DNA: TGTGCCAGCAGCTTCCGGGCCGTTGGGGGTCAGCCCCAGCATTTT
CDR3 protein: CASSFRAVGGQPQHF

J gene: TRBJ2-7
V gene: TRBV25-1
D gene: TRBD2
clone size: NA
CDR3 DNA: TGTGCCAGCAGTGAAAGCGGGAGCTCCTACGAGCAGTACTTC
CDR3 protein: CASSESGSSYEQYF

J gene: TRBJ2-2
V gene: TRBV2
D gene: NA
clone size: NA
CDR3 DNA: TGTGCCAGCAGTGAACGTAGGGTGAACACCGGGGAGCTGTTTTTT
CDR3 protein: CASSERRVNTGELFF

J gene: TRBJ2-5
V gene: TRBV18
D gene: NA
clone size: NA
CDR3 DNA: TGTGCCAGCTCCCCGAGGAGGGGCGGAGAGACCCAGTACTTC
CDR3 protein: CASSPRRGGETQYF

J gene: TRBJ1-1
V gene: TRBV11-1
D gene: TRBD1
clone size: NA
CDR3 DNA: TGTGCCAGCAGCCGTAGACAGGGATTGGTAGACCCTGAAGCTTTCTTT
CDR3 protein: CASSRRQGLVDPEAFF

J gene: TRBJ2-1
V gene: TRBV5-6
D gene: NA
clone size: NA
CDR3 DNA: TGTGCCAGCAGCTCTGAGCCTAGCGCAGGTGAGCAGTTCTTC
CDR3 protein: CASSSEPSAGEQFF

J gene: TRBJ1-5
V gene: TRBV7-8
D gene: NA
clone size: NA
CDR3 DNA: TGTGCCAGCCGGGGGGGGGCTAGCAATCAGCCCCAGCATTTT
CDR3 protein: CASRGGASNQPQHF

J gene: TRBJ2-7
V gene: TRBV2
D gene: NA
clone size: NA
CDR3 DNA: TGTGCCAGCACCCTCAGGGGCGGGCGGGCGGCCTACGAGCAGTACTTC
CDR3 protein: CASTLRGGRAAYEQYF

J gene: TRBJ1-4
V gene: TRBV2
D gene: NA
clone size: NA
CDR3 DNA: TGTGCCAGCAGTGACAGGGGCTACGGTGAAAAACTGTTTTTT
CDR3 protein: CASSDRGYGEKLFF

J gene: TRBJ2-1
V gene: TRBV7-9
D gene: TRBD2
clone size: few
CDR3 DNA: TGTGCCAGCAGCTTAGGGACTAGCGGATACAATGAGCAGTTCTTC
CDR3 protein: CASSLGTSGYNEQFF

J gene: TRBJ1-2
V gene: TRBV14
D gene: TRBD1
clone size: NA
CDR3 DNA: TGTGCCAGCAGCCCAACAGGGGGAGTAAACTATGGCTACACCTTC
CDR3 protein: CASSPTGGVNYGYTF

J gene: TRBJ2-7
V gene: TRBV25-1
D gene: NA
clone size: NA
CDR3 DNA: TGTGCCAGCAGTGAAGTGTCAGTTTGGATGTTC
CDR3 protein: CASSEVSVWMF

J gene: TRBJ2-3
V gene: TRBV5-1
D gene: NA
clone size: NA
CDR3 DNA: TGCGCCAGCAGCTTGTCCCCGGGACTCGATACAGATACGCAGTATTTT
CDR3 protein: CASSLSPGLDTDTQYF

J gene: TRBJ2-1
V gene: TRBV2
D gene: TRBD2
clone size: NA
CDR3 DNA: TGTGCCAGCAGTGAAGGGCTAGCGGGATACTACAATGAGCAGTTCTTC
CDR3 protein: CASSEGLAGYYNEQFF

J gene: TRBJ2-1
V gene: TRBV20-1
D gene: NA
clone size: NA
CDR3 DNA: TGCAGTGCGCTCACAGGCAATGAGCAGTTCTTC
CDR3 protein: CSALTGNEQFF

J gene: TRBJ2-2
V gene: TRBV2
D gene: TRBD1
clone size: NA
CDR3 DNA: TGTGCCAGCAAGTCCGGACAGGGGTCCGGGGAGCTGTTTTTT
CDR3 protein: CASKSGQGSGELFF

J gene: TRBJ1-5
V gene: TRBV7-2
D gene: NA
clone size: NA
CDR3 DNA: TGTGCCAGCAGCTCCACAGGGTACAATCAGCCCCAGCATTTT
CDR3 protein: CASSSTGYNQPQHF

J gene: TRBJ1-2
V gene: TRBV10-2
D gene: NA
clone size: NA
CDR3 DNA: TGCGCCAGCAGTGGCGGATGGAGGATCCCCTATGGCTACACCTTC
CDR3 protein: CASSGGWRIPYGYTF

J gene: TRBJ2-7
V gene: TRBV18
D gene: NA
clone size: once
CDR3 DNA: TGTGCCAGCTCACCCTCAGGACAGAACTACGAGCAGTACTTC
CDR3 protein: CASSPSGQNYEQYF

J gene: TRBJ2-3
V gene: TRBV10-1
D gene: TRBD2
clone size: NA
CDR3 DNA: TGCGCCAGCAGTTCGACTAGCGGGGCAAGTAATACGCAGTATTTT
CDR3 protein: CASSSTSGASNTQYF

J gene: TRBJ1-3
V gene: TRBV5-6
D gene: NA
clone size: few
CDR3 DNA: TGTGCCAGCAGCACCAGGGTTTTAAGCTCTGGAAACACCATATATTTT
CDR3 protein: CASSTRVLSSGNTIYF

J gene: TRBJ2-7
V gene: TRBV5-1
D gene: TRBD1
clone size: NA
CDR3 DNA: TGCGCCAGCAGCTTGGGACAGGGGGCAGTTTACGAGCAGTACTTC
CDR3 protein: CASSLGQGAVYEQYF

J gene: TRBJ2-7
V gene: TRBV29-1
D gene: NA
clone size: once
CDR3 DNA: TGCAGCGCACTGGACAGTTACGAGCAGTACTTC
CDR3 protein: CSALDSYEQYF

J gene: TRBJ2-1
V gene: TRBV10-3
D gene: TRBD2
clone size: NA
CDR3 DNA: TGTGCCATCAGTCCCCCGTTAGCGGGAGTACATGAGCAGTTCTTC
CDR3 protein: CAISPPLAGVHEQFF

J gene: TRBJ1-3
V gene: TRBV5-1
D gene: NA
clone size: NA
CDR3 DNA: TGCGCCAGCAGCCCAGGGACACGGCTTCGAACTGGAAACACCATATATTTT
CDR3 protein: CASSPGTRLRTGNTIYF

J gene: TRBJ2-5
V gene: TRBV30
D gene: NA
clone size: NA
CDR3 DNA: TGTGCCTGGAGTGTACGGAGGGGGCGCACGGAGACCCAGTACTTC
CDR3 protein: CAWSVRRGRTETQYF

J gene: TRBJ2-2
V gene: TRBV2
D gene: TRBD2
clone size: NA
CDR3 DNA: TGTGCCAGCAGGCGACTAGCGGGAGGGGTAAACACCGGGGAGCTGTTTTTT
CDR3 protein: CASRRLAGGVNTGELFF

J gene: TRBJ2-7
V gene: TRBV6-1
D gene: NA
clone size: NA
CDR3 DNA: TGTGCCGGCAGCGACGCAGGACGCCCGGACGAGCAGTACTTC
CDR3 protein: CAGSDAGRPDEQYF

J gene: TRBJ2-1
V gene: TRBV5-1
D gene: TRBD1
clone size: NA
CDR3 DNA: TGCGCCAGCAGCTTGGAGGGGACAGCCTACAATGAGCAGTTCTTC
CDR3 protein: CASSLEGTAYNEQFF

J gene: TRBJ2-7
V gene: TRBV20-1
D gene: NA
clone size: NA
CDR3 DNA: TGCAGTGCTTTGATCACTTCCGAGCAGTACTTC
CDR3 protein: CSALITSEQYF

J gene: TRBJ2-1
V gene: TRBV7-8
D gene: NA
clone size: NA
CDR3 DNA: TGTGCCAGCAGCTTAATGTCGGGGGCGCACTACAATGAGCAGTTCTTC
CDR3 protein: CASSLMSGAHYNEQFF

J gene: TRBJ1-2
V gene: TRBV19
D gene: TRBD1
clone size: NA
CDR3 DNA: TGTGCCAGTAGTGCTGGACAGGGGGCTAACTATGGCTACACCTTC
CDR3 protein: CASSAGQGANYGYTF

J gene: TRBJ1-2
V gene: TRBV30
D gene: TRBD1
clone size: once
CDR3 DNA: TGTGCCTGGAGTTCTGACAGGGGACGCTATGGCTACACCTTC
CDR3 protein: CAWSSDRGRYGYTF

J gene: TRBJ2-7
V gene: TRBV14
D gene: NA
clone size: few
CDR3 DNA: TGTGCCAGCAGCCAAGAAATTACTCAGTACTTC
CDR3 protein: CASSQEITQYF

J gene: TRBJ2-5
V gene: TRBV27
D gene: NA
clone size: NA
CDR3 DNA: TGTGCCAGCAGTTTATCGTGGAGCGTCAAAGAGACCCAGTACTTC
CDR3 protein: CASSLSWSVKETQYF

J gene: TRBJ1-2
V gene: TRBV29-1
D gene: NA
clone size: NA
CDR3 DNA: TGCAGCGTTGAAGAAATATGGAACTATGGCTACACCTTC
CDR3 protein: CSVEEIWNYGYTF

J gene: TRBJ2-2
V gene: TRBV5-1
D gene: NA
clone size: NA
CDR3 DNA: TGCGCCAGCAGCTTTTACGGGTTAGTTGGCACCGGGGAGCTGTTTTTT
CDR3 protein: CASSFYGLVGTGELFF

J gene: TRBJ1-4
V gene: TRBV15
D gene: NA
clone size: NA
CDR3 DNA: TGTGCCACCAGCAGAGGCGCGAATGAAAAACTGTTTTTT
CDR3 protein: CATSRGANEKLFF